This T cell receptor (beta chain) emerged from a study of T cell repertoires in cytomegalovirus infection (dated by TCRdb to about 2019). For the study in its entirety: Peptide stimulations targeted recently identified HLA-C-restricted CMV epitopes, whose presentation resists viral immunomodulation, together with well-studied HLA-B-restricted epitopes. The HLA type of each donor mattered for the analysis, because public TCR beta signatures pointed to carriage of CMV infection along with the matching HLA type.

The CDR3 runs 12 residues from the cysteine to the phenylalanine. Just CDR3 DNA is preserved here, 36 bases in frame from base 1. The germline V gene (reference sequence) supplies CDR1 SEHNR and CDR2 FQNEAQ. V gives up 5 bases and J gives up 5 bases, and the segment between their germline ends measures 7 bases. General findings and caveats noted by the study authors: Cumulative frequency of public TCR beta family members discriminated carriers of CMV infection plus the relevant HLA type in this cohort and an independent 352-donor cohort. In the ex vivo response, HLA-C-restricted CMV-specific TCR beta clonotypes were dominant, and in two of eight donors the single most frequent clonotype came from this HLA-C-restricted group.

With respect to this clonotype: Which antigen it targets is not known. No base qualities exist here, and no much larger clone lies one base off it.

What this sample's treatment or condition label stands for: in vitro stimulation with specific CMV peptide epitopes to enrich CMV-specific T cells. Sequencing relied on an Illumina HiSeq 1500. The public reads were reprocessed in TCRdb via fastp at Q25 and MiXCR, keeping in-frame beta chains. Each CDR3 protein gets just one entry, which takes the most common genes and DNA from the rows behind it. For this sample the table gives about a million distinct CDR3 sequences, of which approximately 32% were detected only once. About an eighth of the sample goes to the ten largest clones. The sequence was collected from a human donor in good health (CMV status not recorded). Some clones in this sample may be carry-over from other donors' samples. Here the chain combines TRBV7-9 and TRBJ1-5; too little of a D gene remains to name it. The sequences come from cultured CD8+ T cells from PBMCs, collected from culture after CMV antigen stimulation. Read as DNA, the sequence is TGTGCCAGCAGCGAGGAAGATCAGCCCCAGCATTTT. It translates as CASSEEDQPQHF.